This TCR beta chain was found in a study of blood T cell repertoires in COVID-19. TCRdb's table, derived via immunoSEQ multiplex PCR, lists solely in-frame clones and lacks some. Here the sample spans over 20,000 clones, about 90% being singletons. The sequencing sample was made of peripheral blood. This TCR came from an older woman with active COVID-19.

CDR3 bases: TGCGCCAGCAGCTTGGGCTACCGGGAGGACGGCTACACCTTC. It encodes CASSLGYREDGYTF. V gene TRBV5-1 combines with J gene TRBJ1-2; no clear D. The CDR3 runs 14 residues. The V gene lost 0 bases and the J gene lost 8 bases, with 14 bases spanning the gap. The germline CDR1 and CDR2 sequences are SGHRS and YFSETQ. Drawing the rest from reference TRBV5-1 and TRBJ1-2, the complete variable domain is KAGVTQTPRYLIKTRGQQVTLSCSPISGHRSVSWYQQTPGQGLQFLFEYFSETQRNKGNFPGRFSGRQFSNSRSEMNVSTLELGDSALYLCASSLGYREDGYTFGSGTRLTVV.